These T cell receptor beta chains were read from a single sample in a study of cytomegalovirus exposure and HLA in healthy donors. Method: immunoSEQ multiplex PCR; TCRdb's copy keeps in-frame clones and lacks some. The sample holds 75,000 or so clones; around 74% are singletons and the top ten take about 20%. The specimen sequenced was PBMCs. All receptors derive from a woman in her 30s in good health and CMV-seropositive. Both conserved end residues are part of each CDR3. The D gene is left open where the match is weak. Some rows have no size entry. The others give once, few or many, or a class for an expanded clone.

size	V	D	J	CDR3	DNA
.	TRBV10-3	TRBD2	TRBJ2-7	CAISELAGEQYF	TGTGCCATCAGTGAGTTAGCGGGAGAGCAGTACTTC
.	TRBV11-2	.	TRBJ2-1	CASSSFNEQFF	TGTGCCAGCAGCTCTTTCAATGAGCAGTTCTTC
.	TRBV28	.	TRBJ2-5	CASSPLGGRETQYF	TGTGCCAGCAGCCCCCTGGGGGGTAGGGAGACCCAGTACTTC
once	TRBV5-4	.	TRBJ2-3	CASSDPGDLITDTQYF	TGTGCCAGCAGCGATCCGGGAGACCTTATCACAGATACGCAGTATTTT
.	TRBV18	TRBD1	TRBJ1-1	CASSPEQGGRAFTEAFF	TGTGCCAGCTCACCCGAACAAGGGGGCAGGGCCTTCACTGAAGCTTTCTTT
.	TRBV29-1	TRBD1	TRBJ1-2	CSVVKSDRGGSGYTF	TGCAGCGTGGTGAAGTCAGACAGGGGAGGTAGTGGCTACACCTTC
.	TRBV19	.	TRBJ2-7	CASSPRIAHEQYF	TGTGCCAGTAGTCCCCGAATAGCCCACGAGCAGTACTTC
.	TRBV7-2	TRBD1	TRBJ1-1	CASIAGGRGDTEAFF	TGTGCCAGCATCGCAGGGGGCAGGGGTGACACTGAAGCTTTCTTT
.	TRBV29-1	TRBD2	TRBJ2-5	CSVTGLADIQETQYF	TGCAGCGTTACCGGACTAGCGGATATCCAAGAGACCCAGTACTTC
.	TRBV5-8	.	TRBJ1-5	CASSSTPRVYSNQPQHF	TGTGCCAGCAGCTCCACCCCCAGGGTCTATAGCAATCAGCCCCAGCATTTT
.	TRBV4-2	TRBD2	TRBJ2-2	CASSQHWASGTNTGELFF	TGTGCCAGCAGCCAACACTGGGCTAGCGGCACAAACACCGGGGAGCTGTTTTTT
.	TRBV27	TRBD1	TRBJ1-1	CASRDRGHDTEAFF	TGTGCCAGCAGAGACAGGGGGCATGACACTGAAGCTTTCTTT
.	TRBV25-1	.	TRBJ2-7	CASSEEVGGLEQYF	TGTGCCAGCAGTGAAGAAGTGGGAGGTCTCGAGCAGTACTTC
.	TRBV5-4	.	TRBJ1-1	CASSLVSTEAFF	TGTGCCAGCAGCTTGGTATCCACTGAAGCTTTCTTT
.	TRBV6-5	.	TRBJ1-5	CASSPLAKQPQHF	TGTGCCAGCAGTCCTCTGGCCAAACAGCCCCAGCATTTT
.	TRBV15	.	TRBJ2-1	CATSRRGRRNEQFF	TGTGCCACCAGCCGCAGGGGTAGAAGGAATGAGCAGTTCTTC
.	TRBV5-4	.	TRBJ2-1	CASSTGTTHNEQFF	TGTGCCAGCAGCACGGGAACAACCCACAATGAGCAGTTCTTC
few	TRBV9	TRBD1	TRBJ1-1	CASSVKDREMNTEAFF	TGTGCCAGCAGCGTTAAAGACAGGGAGATGAACACTGAAGCTTTCTTT
.	TRBV4-3	.	TRBJ2-2	CASSQDRALNPNTGELFF	TGCGCCAGCAGCCAAGACAGGGCGCTAAATCCGAACACCGGGGAGCTGTTTTTT
.	TRBV29-1	TRBD1	TRBJ2-7	CSVKGRDRDYEQYF	TGCAGCGTTAAAGGCCGGGACAGGGACTACGAGCAGTACTTC
.	TRBV11-2	TRBD2	TRBJ2-1	CASSFGTSGFNEQFF	TGTGCCAGCAGCTTCGGGACTAGCGGGTTCAATGAGCAGTTCTTC
.	TRBV5-1	TRBD2	TRBJ2-1	CASSLWTSGSFDEQFF	TGCGCCAGCAGCTTGTGGACTAGCGGGAGCTTCGATGAGCAGTTCTTC
.	TRBV30	TRBD1	TRBJ2-2	CAWRKRQGQNTGELFF	TGTGCCTGGAGAAAAAGACAGGGGCAGAACACCGGGGAGCTGTTTTTT